This T cell receptor (beta chain) emerged from a study of stem cell transplantation in POMP-related autoinflammatory disease (dated by TCRdb to the early 2020s). A note on the overall study: It was hypothesized that MHC class I-dependent CD8+ T-cell differentiation and positive selection are impaired by defective thymoproteasomes, resulting in skewing of the TRB repertoire. Prior to transplant, the patients had skewing toward CD4+ naive T cells, low CD8+ T-cell proportions, and reduced T-cell cytokine secretion. After transplant, DNA chimerism analysis showed 100% donor engraftment of neutrophils and platelets through one year. The effect of POMP deficiency on T-cell receptor beta repertoire diversity and CDR3 characteristics was assessed using high-throughput TRB sequencing.

Points on this clone: Its antigen is currently not known. No much larger clonotype is one base removed from it; base qualities were not supplied.

The library was built by means of the immunoSEQ multiplex PCR assay. Under the source paper's analysis protocol: Shannon entropy, which takes clonal size distribution into account, was used to quantify repertoire diversity. The Gini-Simpson index (Simpson_1-D) was used to measure inequality in clonotype distribution. This immuneACCESS table, as held by TCRdb, lists in-frame sequences with V and J called but not all clones. Of the missing ones, under half trace to an unresolved V gene in checked studies; the others have no known cause. V and J calls and clone size come straight from that table; D and trimming were deduced from the DNA. For this sample the table gives tens of thousands of clones, of which approximately 91% were detected only once. About 0.66% of the sample goes to the ten largest clones. From the germline V gene (reference sequence), CDR1 is LNHDA and CDR2 is SQIVND. V loses 5 bases, J loses 4 bases, and the germline ends lie 17 bases apart. The CDR3 has 15 amino acids, counting the end cysteine and phenylalanine. The sequence is cut down to CDR3 DNA, 45 bases in frame from base 1.

The paper's findings and limits, for the study overall: Statistical significance for the trend toward lower diversity and increased clonality in PRAID patients was reached only for regulatory T cells. A restricted number of unique TRB V-J gene pairings was observed in PRAID patients. Across all analyzed T-cell subsets, PRAID patients tended toward lower TRB diversity and higher clonality.

In light of the paper, this sample's time point label describes: after hematopoietic stem cell transplant. PRAID featured prominent immunodeficiency alongside autoinflammation. T-cell subsets (conventional T cells, CD8+ T cells, regulatory T cells, T follicular helper cells) were sorted before TRB sequencing. The rearranged chain carries TRBV19 and TRBJ1-2; the D gene is perhaps TRBD1, on 6 matching bases. The sequencing used CD4+ T cells from PBMCs, collected after stem cell transplantation. This clonotype was sampled from a human patient with POMP-related autoinflammation and immune dysregulation (PRAID). Following transplantation, T cells from the graft donor may be among those present. The encoded CDR3 is CASSATGTLSYGYTF. Read as DNA, the sequence is TGTGCCAGTAGTGCCACGGGGACATTGAGCTATGGCTACACCTTC.